The 12 T cell receptor beta chains given below trace back to one sample, sequenced in a study of a mutant IDH1 vaccine in newly diagnosed glioma (dated by TCRdb to the early 2020s). The time point label on this specimen signifies: week 23, last vaccination. Every vaccine dose consisted of 300 ug of a 20-mer mutant IDH1 peptide in Montanide, administered subcutaneously together with topical imiquimod. The library was obtained by the immunoSEQ multiplex PCR assay. The clones in this table, taken by TCRdb from immuneACCESS, are in-frame only. Not every clone is retained; where verified, under half of the shortfall comes from an unresolved V gene, and the cause of the rest is unknown. For this sample there are fewer than 45,000 clones; about three quarters appear just once. The ten largest clones represent less than 6.5% of the sample. Their target antigens are unknown. Here the sequenced sample was PBMCs, taken from a glioma patient whose treatment included an IDH1 peptide vaccine. The receptor source for this set is a man over 45 with glioma.

The CDR3 loop is CASRGESGRGHEQYF. Here the CDR3 DNA reads TGTGCCAGCAGGGGGGAATCGGGGAGGGGCCACGAGCAGTACTTC. The V gene is TRBV6-1, the J gene TRBJ2-7, with 7 positions matching TRBD2. Looked up from germline, CDR1 is MNHNS and CDR2 is SASEGT. The ends lost 6 bases at V and 5 bases at J; junction bases unmatched: 13. The CDR3 sequence is 15 residues long.

The rearrangement uses TRBV19 and TRBJ1-5, with 10 positions matching TRBD1. The CDR3 loop spans 15 amino acids. V lost 6 bases and J lost 6; bases outside the gene matches: 8. Germline CDR1 reads LNHDA; CDR2 reads SQIVND (reference sequence). CDR3 amino acids: CASREGQGYGQPQHF. CDR3 bases: TGTGCCAGTAGAGAGGGACAGGGGTACGGTCAGCCCCAGCATTTT.

The genes are TRBV4-3 and TRBJ2-1, with D perhaps matching TRBD1 or TRBD2 (5 bases each). This CDR3 has 20 amino acids. The V and J ends lost 0 bases and 0 bases respectively, with 21 bases between them. Germline V gene lookup returns CDR1 LGHNA and CDR2 YSLEER. This chain's CDR3 is CASSQDRGTGFSSSYNEQFF. The CDR3 DNA reads TGCGCCAGCAGCCAAGATCGAGGGACGGGCTTTTCGAGCTCCTACAATGAGCAGTTCTTC.

The chain carries TRBV5-4 and TRBJ2-3, with D perhaps given as TRBD1 or TRBD2 (6 bases each). V dropped 1 base and J dropped 0 bases, with 12 bases sitting between them. Germline V gene lookup returns CDR1 SGHNT and CDR2 YYREEE (reference sequence). CDR3 length equals 16 residues. CDR3 region: CASSLRLGGSTDTQYF. CDR3 DNA sequence: TGTGCCAGCAGCTTGAGGCTAGGGGGGAGCACAGATACGCAGTATTTT. Full variable domain (rest looked up from reference TRBV5-4 and TRBJ2-3): ETGVTQSPTHLIKTRGQQVTLRCSSQSGHNTVSWYQQALGQGPQFIFQYYREEENGRGNFPPRFSGLQFPNYSSELNVNALELDDSALYLCASSLRLGGSTDTQYFGPGTRLTVL.

V is TRBV5-1 and J is TRBJ2-1; 8 bases map to TRBD2. Losses at the gene ends were 0 bases for V and 3 bases for J; bases not matched to a gene: 2. The CDR3 consists of 15 residues. The germline CDR1 and CDR2 sequences are SGHRS and YFSETQ. The CDR3 sequence is CASSLESGGYNEQFF. For the CDR3, the DNA is TGCGCCAGCAGCTTGGAAAGCGGGGGCTACAATGAGCAGTTCTTC. Complete variable domain (other parts from reference TRBV5-1 and TRBJ2-1): KAGVTQTPRYLIKTRGQQVTLSCSPISGHRSVSWYQQTPGQGLQFLFEYFSETQRNKGNFPGRFSGRQFSNSRSEMNVSTLELGDSALYLCASSLESGGYNEQFFGPGTRLTVL.

The chain employs TRBV5-5 and TRBJ2-3; 9 nucleotides line up with TRBD2. Per the germline V gene, CDR1 is SGHKS and CDR2 is YYEKEE (reference sequence). Trimming took 4 bases from V and 6 from J; bases not matched to a gene: 12. The CDR3 has 16 amino acids. The CDR3 region is CASSSLGAGGRDTQYF. CDR3 nucleotide sequence: TGTGCCAGCAGCAGCCTCGGGGCGGGGGGGCGGGATACGCAGTATTTT.

The chain joins TRBV15 to TRBJ1-2, with D unclear. Germline loops: CDR1 LNHNV, CDR2 YYDKDF (reference sequence). Trimming stripped 5 bases from V and 8 bases from J, with 18 bases between. The CDR3 is 14 residues long. The CDR3 loop is CATSSTMGVSGYTF. CDR3 nucleotide sequence: TGTGCCACCAGCTCGACTATGGGTGTGTCCGGCTACACCTTC.

V gene TRBV7-2 combines with J gene TRBJ2-1, with 11 bases matching TRBD2. J was trimmed by 4 bases and V by 1 base; bases with no gene match: 6. CDR3 length: 17 amino acids. CDR1 is SGHTA and CDR2 is FQGNSA in the germline V gene. This CDR3 is CASSLVVVAGGYNEQFF. The CDR3 DNA reads as TGTGCCAGCAGCTTAGTTGTCGTAGCGGGGGGGTACAATGAGCAGTTCTTC.

This rearrangement joins TRBV19 to TRBJ2-4, with 9 positions matching TRBD2. The germline gives CDR1 LNHDA, CDR2 SQIVND (reference sequence). This CDR3 contains 15 residues. The V segment lost 3 bases and the J segment 3 bases; nucleotides outside the gene matches: 3. The CDR3 here is CASSMGLAVKNIQYF. DNA for the CDR3: TGTGCCAGTAGTATGGGACTAGCTGTCAAAAACATTCAGTACTTC.

The gene calls are TRBV11-2 and TRBJ2-7; D uncertain. This CDR3 has 13 residues. V lost 3 bases and J 4 bases, leaving 10 bases between the germline ends. Germline V lookup: CDR1 SGHAT, CDR2 FQNNGV. CDR3 sequence: CASSFGDLYEQYF. The CDR3 region has the DNA TGTGCCAGCAGCTTTGGGGATTTGTACGAGCAGTACTTC. The full variable domain, completed using reference TRBV11-2 and TRBJ2-7, is EAGVAQSPRYKIIEKRQSVAFWCNPISGHATLYWYQQILGQGPKLLIQFQNNGVVDDSQLPKDRFSAERLKGVDSTLKIQPAKLEDSAVYLCASSFGDLYEQYFGPGTRLTVT.

The chain couples TRBV15 to TRBJ1-5, with a weak D call TRBD1 (6 bases). In germline, CDR1 is LNHNV, CDR2 YYDKDF (reference sequence). Trimming stripped 0 bases from V and 0 bases from J, with 15 bases between. CDR3 length: 18 amino acids. This CDR3 is CATSRDWKDRYSNQPQHF. The CDR3 DNA sequence: TGTGCCACCAGCAGAGATTGGAAGGACAGATATAGCAATCAGCCCCAGCATTTT.

The CDR3 loop reads CASSRDRGLAYGDEQFF. The CDR3 coding sequence is TGTGCCAGCAGCCGGGACAGGGGACTCGCCTACGGGGATGAGCAGTTCTTC. The J gene is TRBJ2-1, the V gene TRBV2; 10 bases are shared with TRBD1. V lost 6 bases to trimming and J lost 8 bases; unmatched junction nucleotides: 16. The CDR3 contains 17 residues. Looked up from germline, CDR1 is SNHLY and CDR2 is FYNNEI.